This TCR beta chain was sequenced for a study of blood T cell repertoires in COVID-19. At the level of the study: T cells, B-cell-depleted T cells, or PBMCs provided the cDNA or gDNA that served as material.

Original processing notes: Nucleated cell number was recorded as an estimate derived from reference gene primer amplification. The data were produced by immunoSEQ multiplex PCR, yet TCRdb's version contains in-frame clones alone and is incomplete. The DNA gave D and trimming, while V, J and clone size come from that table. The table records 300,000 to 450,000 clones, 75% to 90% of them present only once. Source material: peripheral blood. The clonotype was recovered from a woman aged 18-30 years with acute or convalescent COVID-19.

The CDR3 spells CASSLGQGTHEQYF. CDR3 coding DNA: TGTGCCAGCTCTCTAGGACAGGGGACCCACGAGCAGTACTTC. The chain couples TRBV18 to TRBJ2-7; 9 nucleotides line up with TRBD1. With V trimmed by 6 bases and J by 5 bases, 8 bases remained unmatched. This CDR3 spans 14 amino acids. Germline assignment: CDR1 KGHSH and CDR2 LQKENI.